This entry lists 9 T cell receptor beta chains sequenced from one sample in a study of blood T cell repertoires in COVID-19. TCRdb's table, derived via immunoSEQ multiplex PCR, lists solely in-frame clones and lacks some. Of about 240,000 clones listed, more than 85% are singletons. What was sequenced was peripheral blood. Every receptor here comes from a woman between 70 and 85 years old with active or convalescent COVID-19.

The gene calls are TRBV9 and TRBJ1-4; D is unclear. Trimming stripped 0 bases from V and 5 bases from J, with 11 bases between. Germline V lookup: CDR1 SGDLS, CDR2 YYNGEE. CDR3 length: 15 amino acids. The chain's CDR3 is CASSVASGQNEKLFF. The CDR3 DNA is TGTGCCAGCAGCGTAGCCTCAGGCCAAAATGAAAAACTGTTTTTT.

The chain is built from TRBV4-3 and TRBJ2-3; possibly TRBD1 for D (6 bases). Per the germline V gene, CDR1 is LGHNA and CDR2 is YSLEER. V shed 5 bases and J shed 1 base, with 7 bases lying between them. There are 13 residues in the CDR3. CDR3 protein: CASSRTGTDTQYF. Here the CDR3 DNA reads TGCGCCAGCAGCAGGACAGGCACAGATACGCAGTATTTT.

The V and J genes are TRBV6-2 or TRBV6-3 and TRBJ2-7; maybe TRBD2 (5 bases). V was clipped by 3 bases and J by 3 bases, with 9 bases between them. Germline V lookup: CDR1 MNHEY, CDR2 SVGEGT. CDR3 length: 13 residues. The CDR3 DNA follows: TGTGCCAGCAGTTATCGGGGTATCTACGAGCAGTACTTC. Protein: CASSYRGIYEQYF.

This chain uses TRBV6-5 with TRBJ2-1, with 10 bases aligning to TRBD1. The CDR3 consists of 15 residues. Germline V gene sequence: CDR1 MNHEY, CDR2 SVGAGI. With V trimmed by 6 bases and J by 4 bases, 6 bases remained unmatched. The CDR3 spells CASSRDRGPYNEQFF. The CDR3 DNA is TGTGCCAGCAGCCGCGACAGGGGGCCTTACAATGAGCAGTTCTTC.

The table lists this clone with a count of one. The V and J genes are TRBV2 and TRBJ2-1; tentative D call: TRBD2 (5 bases). Germline CDR1 and CDR2: SNHLY and FYNNEI. The CDR3 extends over 13 amino acids. Trimming removed 6 bases at V and 9 bases at J, with 15 bases between. This CDR3 is CASRETREGEQFF. The CDR3 coding sequence is TGTGCCAGCAGGGAAACTAGAGAAGGTGAGCAGTTCTTC.

This rearrangement joins TRBV3-1 (or the pseudogene TRBV3-2) to TRBJ1-1; 7 nucleotides match TRBD1. CDR1 is LGHDT and CDR2 is YNNKEL in the germline V gene (reference sequence). V gave up 1 base and J gave up 6 bases; unmatched junction bases: 2. CDR3 length: 13 amino acids. The CDR3 DNA is TGTGCCAGCAGCCAAGCCACAGGGGCTGAAGCTTTCTTT. It codes for CASSQATGAEAFF.

DNA of the CDR3: TGCACCGCGGACGGGGACACTGAAGCTTTCTTT. Translated: CTADGDTEAFF. The chain joins TRBV20-1 to TRBJ1-1; no definite D call. CDR1 and CDR2 from the germline V gene are DFQATT and SNEGSKA (reference sequence). This CDR3 has 11 amino acids.

The chain employs TRBV7-8 and TRBJ1-6; unclear D gene. The germline V and J ends were trimmed by 6 bases and 0 bases, with 9 bases remaining between them. This CDR3 contains 15 residues. Germline CDR1 is SGHVS and CDR2 is FQNEAQ. In nucleotides, the CDR3 is TGTGCCAGCAGTACAGAAGGCTCCTATAATTCACCCCTCCACTTT. Its translation: CASSTEGSYNSPLHF.

This clone was seen only a few times. V usage is TRBV19 and J usage is TRBJ1-2; 12 bases line up with TRBD1. Unmatched junction bases numbered 20, after V lost 6 bases and J lost 6 bases. CDR1 LNHDA and CDR2 SQIVND come from the germline V gene (reference sequence). The CDR3 has 19 amino acids. CDR3 region: CASSRLSGTGGAIKNGYTF. The CDR3 DNA is TGTGCCAGTAGCCGACTCTCCGGGACAGGGGGCGCGATAAAGAATGGCTACACCTTC. Full variable domain (missing parts from reference TRBV19 and TRBJ1-2): DGGITQSPKYLFRKEGQNVTLSCEQNLNHDAMYWYRQDPGQGLRLIYYSQIVNDFQKGDIAEGYSVSREKKESFPLTVTSAQKNPTAFYLCASSRLSGTGGAIKNGYTFGSGTRLTVV.